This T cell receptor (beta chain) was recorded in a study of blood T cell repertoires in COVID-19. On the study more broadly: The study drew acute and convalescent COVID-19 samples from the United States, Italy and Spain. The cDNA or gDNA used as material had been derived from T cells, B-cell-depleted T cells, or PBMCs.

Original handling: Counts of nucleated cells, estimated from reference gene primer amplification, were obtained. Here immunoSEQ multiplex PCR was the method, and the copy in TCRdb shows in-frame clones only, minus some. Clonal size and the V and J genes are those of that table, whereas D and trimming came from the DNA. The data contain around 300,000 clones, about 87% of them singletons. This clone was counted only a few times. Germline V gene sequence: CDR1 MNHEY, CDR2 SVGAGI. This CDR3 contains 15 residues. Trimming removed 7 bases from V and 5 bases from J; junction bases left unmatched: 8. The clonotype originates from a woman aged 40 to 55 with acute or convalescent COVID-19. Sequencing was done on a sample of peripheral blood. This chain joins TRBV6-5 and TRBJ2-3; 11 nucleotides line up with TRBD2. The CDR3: CASTRSGGAVDTQYF. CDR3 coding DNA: TGTGCCAGCACCCGTAGCGGGGGGGCCGTAGATACGCAGTATTTT.